This T cell receptor (beta chain) emerged from a study of blood T cell repertoires in COVID-19. Study in general: The analysed material was cDNA or gDNA that came from T cells, B-cell-depleted T cells, or PBMCs.

Germline V CDR1 and CDR2: SGHVS, FQNEAQ. The CDR3 length is 16 residues. The V gene end was trimmed by 0 bases and the J gene end by 7 bases; junction bases not matched to a gene: 4. Original analysis: Amplification of reference gene primers provided the estimated nucleated cell counts. This table comes from immunoSEQ multiplex PCR, and its TCRdb copy is limited to in-frame clones, with some not included. That table gives V, J and clone size, and the DNA gave D and trimming. The sample has approximately 250,000 clones, roughly 85% seen once. Allocation to cohorts depended on clinical history reported by the participants.

The chain recombines TRBV7-8 with TRBJ1-6; the match to TRBD1 covers 9 bases. Input material: PBMCs or T cells enriched from blood (not recorded which). The TCR originated in a woman aged 45-60 years with acute COVID-19. The CDR3 reads CASSLARDRENSPLHF. DNA of the CDR3: TGTGCCAGCAGCTTAGCGCGGGACAGGGAAAATTCACCCCTCCACTTT.